The T cell receptor beta chain under discussion was sequenced for a study of siplizumab effects on memory and regulatory T cells. Study outcomes and limitations: Controls had approximately 25% Treg-derived mappable alloreactive CD4+ clones on average, versus around 64% with siplizumab.

In regard to this clone: The antigen is unknown.

Some 100,000 TCR templates were measured in each sample. Here immunoSEQ multiplex PCR was the method, and the copy in TCRdb shows in-frame clones only, minus some. The sample lists approximately 100,000 clones; approximately 90% were seen once. This CDR3 has 14 residues. Germline CDR1 and CDR2: KGHSH and LQKENI. Deletions cut 3 bases from V and 6 bases from J, with 11 bases between. The TCR sequence derives from a human donor in good health. The rearrangement links TRBV18 to TRBJ1-4; perhaps TRBD1 as D (6 bases). Sequencing was carried out using Tregs sorted from blood. This CDR3 is CASSPGTIYEKLFF. DNA of the CDR3: TGTGCCAGCTCACCCGGGACAATCTATGAAAAACTGTTTTTT.